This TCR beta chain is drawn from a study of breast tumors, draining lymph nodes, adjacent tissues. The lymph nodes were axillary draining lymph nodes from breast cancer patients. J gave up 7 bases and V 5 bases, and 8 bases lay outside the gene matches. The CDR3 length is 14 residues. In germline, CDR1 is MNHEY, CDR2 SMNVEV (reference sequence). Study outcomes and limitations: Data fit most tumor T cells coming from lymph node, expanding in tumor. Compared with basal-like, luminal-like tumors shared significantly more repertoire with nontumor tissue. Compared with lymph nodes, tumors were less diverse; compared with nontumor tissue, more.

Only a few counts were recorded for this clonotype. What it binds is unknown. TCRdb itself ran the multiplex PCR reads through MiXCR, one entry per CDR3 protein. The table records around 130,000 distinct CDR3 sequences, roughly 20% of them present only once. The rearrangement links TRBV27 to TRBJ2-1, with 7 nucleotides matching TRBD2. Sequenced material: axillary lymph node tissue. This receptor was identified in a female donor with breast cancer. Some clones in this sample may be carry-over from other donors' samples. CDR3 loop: CASSVSGTRNEQFF. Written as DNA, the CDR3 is TGTGCCAGCAGTGTAAGCGGGACGAGAAATGAGCAGTTCTTC.